This T cell receptor beta chain was identified during a study of OX40 agonist ivuxolimab in advanced cancers. Trimming removed 1 base from V and 4 bases from J; junction bases left unmatched: 5. This CDR3 has 16 amino acids. The germline V gene encodes CDR1 SGHTA and CDR2 FQGNSA. Autoimmune disease history or systemic immunosuppression barred patients. Libraries were prepared by immunoSEQ multiplex PCR; TCRdb keeps only in-frame clonotypes and omits some of them. The repertoire has tens of thousands of clones, 65% to 90% of them found once; the top ten carry around 0.9%. Here the sequenced sample was CD4+ or CD8+ T cells sorted from blood, taken in a trial of the OX40 agonist ivuxolimab. This sequence joins TRBV7-2 and TRBJ2-1, with 9 bases that match TRBD2. This TCR was sampled from an adult with an advanced solid tumor such as melanoma, head and neck, liver or kidney cancer. CDR3 sequence: CASSLGGLAPYNEQFF. CDR3 nucleotide sequence: TGTGCCAGCAGCTTAGGGGGACTAGCCCCTTACAATGAGCAGTTCTTC.